This T cell receptor beta chain came from a study of control samples from healthy donors and cancer patients. Using immunoSEQ multiplex PCR, the repertoire was profiled, and TCRdb retains in-frame clones only, with some absent. The sample has 75,000 to 95,000 clones, around 84% seen once. Trimming stripped 1 base from V and 5 bases from J, with 18 bases between. CDR3 length: 16 amino acids. Germline CDR1 reads LGHDT; CDR2 reads YNNKEL (reference sequence). The V and J genes are TRBV3-1 (or the pseudogene TRBV3-2) and TRBJ2-7, with D tentatively TRBD2 (6 bases). The sample consisted of PBMCs. The receptor comes from a man aged 65-85 years with lung cancer. CDR3 DNA: TGTGCCAGCAGCCAAGGGCATATCGCGGGAATCAACGAGCAGTACTTC. Residues: CASSQGHIAGINEQYF.